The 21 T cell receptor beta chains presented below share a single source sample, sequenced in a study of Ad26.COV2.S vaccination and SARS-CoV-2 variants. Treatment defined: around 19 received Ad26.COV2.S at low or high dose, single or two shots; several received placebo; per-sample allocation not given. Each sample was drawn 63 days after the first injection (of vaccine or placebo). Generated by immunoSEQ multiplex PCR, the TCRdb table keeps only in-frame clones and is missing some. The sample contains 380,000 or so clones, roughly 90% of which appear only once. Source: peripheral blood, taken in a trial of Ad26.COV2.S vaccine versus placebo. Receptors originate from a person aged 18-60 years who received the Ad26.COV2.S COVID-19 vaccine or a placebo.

Here the CDR3 reads CATEGQLGYGYTF. The CDR3 DNA reads as TGTGCCACCGAGGGACAGTTGGGCTATGGCTACACCTTC. The genes are TRBV24-1 and TRBJ1-2; 7 bases map to TRBD1. Germline CDR1 and CDR2: KGHDR and SFDVKD. This CDR3 is 13 amino acids long. V was pared by 9 bases and J by 4 bases, with 7 bases of the junction left unmatched.

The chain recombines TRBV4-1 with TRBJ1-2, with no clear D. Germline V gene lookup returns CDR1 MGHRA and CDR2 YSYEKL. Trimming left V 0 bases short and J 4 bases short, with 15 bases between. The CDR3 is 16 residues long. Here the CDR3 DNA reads TGCGCCAGCAGCCAAGATCTAGGCCGGCACAGCTATGGCTACACCTTC. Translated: CASSQDLGRHSYGYTF.

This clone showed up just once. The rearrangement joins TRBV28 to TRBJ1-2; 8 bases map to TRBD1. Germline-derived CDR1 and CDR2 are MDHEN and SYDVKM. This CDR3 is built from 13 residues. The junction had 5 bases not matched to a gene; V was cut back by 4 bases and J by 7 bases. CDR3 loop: CASSSGQGSGYTF. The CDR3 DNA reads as TGTGCCAGCAGTTCCGGACAGGGAAGTGGCTACACCTTC.

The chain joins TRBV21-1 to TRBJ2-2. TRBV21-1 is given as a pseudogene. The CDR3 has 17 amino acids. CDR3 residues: CASSKFESRSNTGELFF. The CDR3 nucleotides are TGTGCCAGCAGCAAATTTGAGTCCAGATCGAACACCGGGGAGCTGTTTTTT.

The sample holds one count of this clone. As DNA, the CDR3 is TGTGCCAGCATCGGTTGGGATGAGCAGTTCTTC. Protein sequence: CASIGWDEQFF. The chain combines TRBV6-5 with TRBJ2-1; no clear D gene. Per germline, CDR1 MNHEY and CDR2 SVGAGI. The CDR3 is 11 amino acids. Trimming shortened V by 7 bases and J by 8 bases, and 9 bases separated the two germline ends.

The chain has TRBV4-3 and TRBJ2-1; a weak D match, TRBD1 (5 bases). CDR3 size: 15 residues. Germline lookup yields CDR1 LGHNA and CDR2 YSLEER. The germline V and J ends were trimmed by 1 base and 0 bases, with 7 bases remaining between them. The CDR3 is CASSQAQGSYNEQFF. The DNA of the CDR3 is TGCGCCAGCAGCCAAGCTCAGGGCTCCTACAATGAGCAGTTCTTC.

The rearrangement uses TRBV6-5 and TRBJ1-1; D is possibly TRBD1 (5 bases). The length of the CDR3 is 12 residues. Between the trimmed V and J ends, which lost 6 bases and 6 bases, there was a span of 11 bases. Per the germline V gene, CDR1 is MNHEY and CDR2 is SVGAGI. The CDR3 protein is CASSAGRAEAFF. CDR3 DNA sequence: TGTGCCAGCAGCGCAGGGCGGGCTGAAGCTTTCTTT.

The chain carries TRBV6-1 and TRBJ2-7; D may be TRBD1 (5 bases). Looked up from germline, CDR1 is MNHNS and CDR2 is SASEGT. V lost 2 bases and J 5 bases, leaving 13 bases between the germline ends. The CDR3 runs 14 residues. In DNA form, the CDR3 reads TGTGCCAGCAGTGAACAGGGCAGGGTCCACGAGCAGTACTTC. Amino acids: CASSEQGRVHEQYF.

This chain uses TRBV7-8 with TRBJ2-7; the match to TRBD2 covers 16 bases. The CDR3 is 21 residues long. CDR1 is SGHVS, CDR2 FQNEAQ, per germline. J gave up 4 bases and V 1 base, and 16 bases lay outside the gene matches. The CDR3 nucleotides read TGTGCCAGCAGCTTAGTTGAGGGACTAGCGGGAGGGCCACGGAGTAATTACGAGCAGTACTTC. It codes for CASSLVEGLAGGPRSNYEQYF. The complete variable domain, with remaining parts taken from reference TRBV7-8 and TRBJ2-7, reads GAGVSQSPRYKVAKRGQDVALRCDPISGHVSLFWYQQALGQGPEFLTYFQNEAQLDKSGLPSDRFFAERPEGSVSTLKIQRTQQEDSAVYLCASSLVEGLAGGPRSNYEQYFGPGTRLTVT.

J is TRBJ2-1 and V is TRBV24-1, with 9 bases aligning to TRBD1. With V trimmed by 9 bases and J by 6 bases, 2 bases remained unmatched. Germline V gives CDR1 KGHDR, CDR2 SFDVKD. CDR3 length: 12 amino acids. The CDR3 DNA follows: TGTGCCACCGAGACAGGGGGCAATGAGCAGTTCTTC. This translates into CATETGGNEQFF.

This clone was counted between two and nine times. The CDR3 DNA follows: TGCAGCGCCGCCCTCGACAGGAAACCAAAAAAGGTC. Protein sequence: CSAALDRKPKKV. V is TRBV29-1 and J is TRBJ2-7; maybe TRBD1 (6 bases). Looked up from germline, CDR1 is SQVTM and CDR2 is ANQGSEA. CDR3 length equals 12 residues.

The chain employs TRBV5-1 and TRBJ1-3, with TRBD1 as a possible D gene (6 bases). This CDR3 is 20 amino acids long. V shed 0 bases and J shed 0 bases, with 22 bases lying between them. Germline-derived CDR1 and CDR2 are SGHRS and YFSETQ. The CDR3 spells CASSLVLMGGPVPSGNTIYF. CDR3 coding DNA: TGCGCCAGCAGCTTGGTCTTAATGGGGGGCCCAGTTCCCTCTGGAAACACCATATATTTT. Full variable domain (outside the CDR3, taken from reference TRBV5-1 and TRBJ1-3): KAGVTQTPRYLIKTRGQQVTLSCSPISGHRSVSWYQQTPGQGLQFLFEYFSETQRNKGNFPGRFSGRQFSNSRSEMNVSTLELGDSALYLCASSLVLMGGPVPSGNTIYFGEGSWLTVV.

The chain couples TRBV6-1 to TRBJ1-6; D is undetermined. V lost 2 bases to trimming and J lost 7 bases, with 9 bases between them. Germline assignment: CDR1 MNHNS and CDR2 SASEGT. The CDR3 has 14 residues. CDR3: CASSEKWRNSPLHF. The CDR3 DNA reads TGTGCCAGCAGTGAAAAGTGGAGAAATTCACCCCTCCACTTT.

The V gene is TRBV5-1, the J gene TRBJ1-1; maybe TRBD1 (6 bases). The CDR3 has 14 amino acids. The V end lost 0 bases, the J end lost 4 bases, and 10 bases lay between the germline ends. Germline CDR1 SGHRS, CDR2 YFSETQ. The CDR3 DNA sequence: TGCGCCAGCAGCTTGGACAGGGTTGGCACTGAAGCTTTCTTT. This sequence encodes CASSLDRVGTEAFF.

CDR3 sequence reads: CASSESRTGYYEQYF. The CDR3, as DNA: TGTGCCAGCAGTGAATCCCGGACAGGGTACTACGAGCAGTACTTC. This chain joins TRBV25-1 and TRBJ2-7, with 8 bases fitting TRBD1. This CDR3 has 15 amino acids. CDR1 and CDR2 from the germline V gene are MGHDK and SYGVNS. After removal of 1 base from V and 3 bases from J, the junction contained 5 bases not matched to a gene.

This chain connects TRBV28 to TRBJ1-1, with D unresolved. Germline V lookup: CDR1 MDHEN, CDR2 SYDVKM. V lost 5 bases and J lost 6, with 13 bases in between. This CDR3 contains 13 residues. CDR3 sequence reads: CASSQSLGPEAFF. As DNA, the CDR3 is TGTGCCAGCAGTCAGTCACTCGGACCTGAAGCTTTCTTT.

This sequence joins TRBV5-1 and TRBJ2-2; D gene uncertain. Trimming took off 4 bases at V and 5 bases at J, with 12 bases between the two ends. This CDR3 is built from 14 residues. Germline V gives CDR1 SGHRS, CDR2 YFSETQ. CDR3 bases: TGCGCCAGCAGCCCGAGACATCTTACCGGGGAGCTGTTTTTT. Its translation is CASSPRHLTGELFF.

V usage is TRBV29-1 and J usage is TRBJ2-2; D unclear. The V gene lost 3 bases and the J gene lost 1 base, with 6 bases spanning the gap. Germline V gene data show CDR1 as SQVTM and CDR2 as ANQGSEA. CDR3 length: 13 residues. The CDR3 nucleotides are TGCAGCGTTGATAGTCTGAACACCGGGGAGCTGTTTTTT. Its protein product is CSVDSLNTGELFF.

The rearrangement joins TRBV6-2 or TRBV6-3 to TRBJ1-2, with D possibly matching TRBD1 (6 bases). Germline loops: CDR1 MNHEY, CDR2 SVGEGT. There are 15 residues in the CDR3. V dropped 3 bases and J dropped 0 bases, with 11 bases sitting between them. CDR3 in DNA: TGTGCCAGCAGTTATGGAGGACAGTCTAACTATGGCTACACCTTC. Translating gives CASSYGGQSNYGYTF.

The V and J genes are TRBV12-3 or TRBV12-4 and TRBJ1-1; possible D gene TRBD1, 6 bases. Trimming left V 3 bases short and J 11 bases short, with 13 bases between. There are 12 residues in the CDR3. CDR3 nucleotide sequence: TGTGCCAGCAGTTTTGAAGGACAGAGGGCTTTCTTT. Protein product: CASSFEGQRAFF.

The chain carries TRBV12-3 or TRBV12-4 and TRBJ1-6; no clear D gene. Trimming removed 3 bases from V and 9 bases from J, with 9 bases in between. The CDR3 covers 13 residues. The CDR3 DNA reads TGTGCCAGCAGTTTGGACGGGTTTTCACCCCTCCACTTT. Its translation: CASSLDGFSPLHF.